These T cell receptor beta chains were read from a single sample in a study of OX40 agonist ivuxolimab in advanced cancers. TCRdb's copy holds only in-frame clones and misses some; the assay was immunoSEQ multiplex PCR. This sample yields tens of thousands of clones, of which around 89% are seen a single time; more than 8% belongs to the top ten. Material: CD4+ or CD8+ T cells sorted from blood, obtained in a trial of the OX40 agonist ivuxolimab. The receptor source for this set is an adult with an advanced solid tumor such as melanoma, head and neck, liver or kidney cancer. The CDR3 runs from the conserved cysteine through the conserved F or W. The order of the fields is CDR3 protein, CDR3 DNA, J gene, V gene, D gene, clone size. A D gene is named only where the DNA matches it firmly. Clone size is stated in some rows and not others, as once, few, many or a class when expanded.

cdr3_aa: CASSPGQGYEPQHF
cdr3_nt: TGCGCCAGCAGCCCGGGACAGGGATATGAGCCCCAGCATTTT
j_call: TRBJ1-5
v_call: TRBV5-1
d_call: TRBD1
clone_size: .

cdr3_aa: CASMGTHYQETQYF
cdr3_nt: TGTGCCAGCATGGGGACACATTACCAAGAGACCCAGTACTTC
j_call: TRBJ2-5
v_call: TRBV27
d_call: .
clone_size: .

cdr3_aa: CASSLAGGAYNEQFF
cdr3_nt: TGTGCCAGCAGCCTAGCGGGGGGGGCATACAATGAGCAGTTCTTC
j_call: TRBJ2-1
v_call: TRBV5-4
d_call: TRBD2
clone_size: .

cdr3_aa: CASSPALAGNYEQYF
cdr3_nt: TGTGCCAGCAGCCCGGCACTAGCGGGGAACTACGAGCAGTACTTC
j_call: TRBJ2-7
v_call: TRBV13
d_call: TRBD2
clone_size: .

cdr3_aa: CASSPRVAEGKEQFF
cdr3_nt: TGTGCCAGCAGCCCGCGGGTAGCGGAAGGAAAGGAGCAGTTCTTC
j_call: TRBJ2-1
v_call: TRBV7-3
d_call: .
clone_size: .

cdr3_aa: CASRSPGGTYEQYF
cdr3_nt: TGTGCCAGCCGAAGCCCTGGAGGCACCTACGAGCAGTACTTC
j_call: TRBJ2-7
v_call: TRBV28
d_call: .
clone_size: .

cdr3_aa: CASSQEGQGLTNEKLFF
cdr3_nt: TGCGCCAGCAGCCAAGAGGGACAGGGTTTAACTAATGAAAAACTGTTTTTT
j_call: TRBJ1-4
v_call: TRBV4-1
d_call: TRBD1
clone_size: .

cdr3_aa: CASTRDRATYF
cdr3_nt: TGTGCCAGCACCCGAGACAGGGCTACGTACTTC
j_call: TRBJ2-5
v_call: TRBV2
d_call: TRBD1
clone_size: .

cdr3_aa: CASSKGVSYEQYF
cdr3_nt: TGTGCCAGCAGCAAAGGGGTCTCCTACGAGCAGTACTTC
j_call: TRBJ2-7
v_call: TRBV7-9
d_call: .
clone_size: .

cdr3_aa: CASSLATGNTEAFF
cdr3_nt: TGCGCCAGCAGCTTGGCCACGGGGAACACTGAAGCTTTCTTT
j_call: TRBJ1-1
v_call: TRBV5-1
d_call: .
clone_size: .

cdr3_aa: CSARIQGKPETQYF
cdr3_nt: TGCAGCGCCAGGATTCAGGGGAAGCCGGAGACCCAGTACTTC
j_call: TRBJ2-5
v_call: TRBV29-1
d_call: .
clone_size: .

cdr3_aa: CASRPGAGDYNEQFF
cdr3_nt: TGTGCCAGCAGACCCGGGGCGGGAGATTACAATGAGCAGTTCTTC
j_call: TRBJ2-1
v_call: TRBV27
d_call: TRBD2
clone_size: .

cdr3_aa: CASSPFGANVLTF
cdr3_nt: TGTGCCAGCTCACCATTCGGGGCCAACGTCCTGACTTTC
j_call: TRBJ2-6
v_call: TRBV18
d_call: .
clone_size: .

cdr3_aa: CASSNPGQGAYGYTF
cdr3_nt: TGCGCCAGCAGTAATCCGGGACAGGGGGCTTATGGCTACACCTTC
j_call: TRBJ1-2
v_call: TRBV4-1
d_call: TRBD1
clone_size: .

cdr3_aa: CASSQSATANEKLFF
cdr3_nt: TGTGCTAGCAGCCAGTCTGCGACAGCTAATGAAAAACTGTTTTTT
j_call: TRBJ1-4
v_call: TRBV7-7
d_call: .
clone_size: .

cdr3_aa: CASSQSTGLAGFDEQFF
cdr3_nt: TGTGCCAGCAGCCAAAGTACGGGACTAGCGGGATTCGATGAGCAGTTCTTC
j_call: TRBJ2-1
v_call: TRBV9
d_call: TRBD2
clone_size: .

cdr3_aa: CASSYLHEGCYTF
cdr3_nt: TGTGCCAGCAGCTATCTACACGAGGGATGCTACACCTTC
j_call: TRBJ1-2
v_call: TRBV6-5
d_call: .
clone_size: .

cdr3_aa: CASSLRASGGAFSYEQYF
cdr3_nt: TGCGCCAGCAGCCTCCGGGCTAGCGGGGGGGCTTTCTCCTACGAGCAGTACTTC
j_call: TRBJ2-7
v_call: TRBV5-1
d_call: TRBD2
clone_size: .

cdr3_aa: CATATGTGYEQFF
cdr3_nt: TGTGCCACGGCCACCGGGACAGGGTATGAGCAGTTCTTC
j_call: TRBJ2-1
v_call: TRBV10-3
d_call: TRBD1
clone_size: .

cdr3_aa: CASSTQGLGYEQYF
cdr3_nt: TGTGCCAGCAGCACACAGGGATTAGGGTACGAGCAGTACTTC
j_call: TRBJ2-7
v_call: TRBV7-2
d_call: .
clone_size: .

cdr3_aa: CASSQVIRQRDLYGYTF
cdr3_nt: TGCGCCAGCAGCCAGGTTATAAGACAAAGGGACCTCTATGGCTACACCTTC
j_call: TRBJ1-2
v_call: TRBV4-1
d_call: .
clone_size: .

cdr3_aa: CASSPGQREQYF
cdr3_nt: TGTGCCAGCAGCCCGGGACAGCGCGAGCAGTACTTC
j_call: TRBJ2-7
v_call: TRBV5-4
d_call: TRBD1
clone_size: .

cdr3_aa: CSVEWGGYGYTF
cdr3_nt: TGCAGCGTTGAATGGGGGGGTTATGGCTACACCTTC
j_call: TRBJ1-2
v_call: TRBV29-1
d_call: .
clone_size: .

cdr3_aa: CVSAWTGTLGYEQYF
cdr3_nt: TGTGTCAGCGCATGGACCGGGACCCTAGGATACGAGCAGTACTTC
j_call: TRBJ2-7
v_call: TRBV28
d_call: .
clone_size: once

cdr3_aa: CASSPRRTDQETQYF
cdr3_nt: TGTGCCAGCTCACCACGGAGAACAGACCAAGAGACCCAGTACTTC
j_call: TRBJ2-5
v_call: TRBV18
d_call: .
clone_size: .

cdr3_aa: CASSAQDRRNLQETQYF
cdr3_nt: TGTGCCAGCAGTGCTCAGGACAGGCGCAACCTCCAAGAGACCCAGTACTTC
j_call: TRBJ2-5
v_call: TRBV6-1
d_call: TRBD1
clone_size: once

cdr3_aa: CASSPDYSTFNEQFF
cdr3_nt: TGTGCCAGCAGTCCGGACTACTCCACCTTTAATGAGCAGTTCTTC
j_call: TRBJ2-1
v_call: TRBV6-5
d_call: .
clone_size: .

cdr3_aa: CASSRDARYEQYF
cdr3_nt: TGTGCCAGCAGCCGGGACGCGCGGTACGAGCAGTACTTC
j_call: TRBJ2-7
v_call: TRBV6-1
d_call: .
clone_size: .

cdr3_aa: CASSQSPTGFEGNTEAFF
cdr3_nt: TGCGCCAGCAGCCAGTCTCCGACAGGATTCGAAGGGAACACTGAAGCTTTCTTT
j_call: TRBJ1-1
v_call: TRBV4-1
d_call: .
clone_size: .

cdr3_aa: CASSLDGQAHEQYF
cdr3_nt: TGTGCCAGCAGCTTAGACGGACAGGCCCACGAGCAGTACTTC
j_call: TRBJ2-7
v_call: TRBV7-9
d_call: TRBD1
clone_size: .

cdr3_aa: CASSSREGEPYTF
cdr3_nt: TGTGCCAGCAGCTCGCGGGAGGGGGAACCCTACACCTTC
j_call: TRBJ1-2
v_call: TRBV7-2
d_call: .
clone_size: .

cdr3_aa: CASSEEFSTEAFF
cdr3_nt: TGTGCCAGCAGTGAAGAGTTTAGCACTGAAGCTTTCTTT
j_call: TRBJ1-1
v_call: TRBV6-1
d_call: .
clone_size: .

cdr3_aa: CASSENLFKGTEAFF
cdr3_nt: TGTGCCAGCAGTGAAAACCTCTTCAAGGGGACTGAAGCTTTCTTT
j_call: TRBJ1-1
v_call: TRBV6-1
d_call: .
clone_size: .

cdr3_aa: CASSSNDRSYEQYF
cdr3_nt: TGTGCCAGCAGCTCAAACGACAGGTCTTACGAGCAGTACTTC
j_call: TRBJ2-7
v_call: TRBV13
d_call: .
clone_size: .

cdr3_aa: CASSPTVDSAETQYF
cdr3_nt: TGTGCCAGCTCACCCACCGTAGACTCAGCGGAGACCCAGTACTTC
j_call: TRBJ2-5
v_call: TRBV18
d_call: .
clone_size: .

cdr3_aa: CASSLATNEKLFF
cdr3_nt: TGTGCCAGCAGCTTGGCAACTAATGAAAAACTGTTTTTT
j_call: TRBJ1-4
v_call: TRBV5-5
d_call: .
clone_size: few

cdr3_aa: CASSLDARQETQYF
cdr3_nt: TGCGCCAGCAGCTTGGATGCCCGTCAAGAGACCCAGTACTTC
j_call: TRBJ2-5
v_call: TRBV5-1
d_call: .
clone_size: .

cdr3_aa: CASSEWGGRSPQHF
cdr3_nt: TGTGCCAGCAGTGAGTGGGGGGGCAGGTCCCCCCAGCATTTT
j_call: TRBJ1-5
v_call: TRBV2
d_call: .
clone_size: .

cdr3_aa: CASSEWMAYLPEQYF
cdr3_nt: TGCGCCAGCAGTGAATGGATGGCGTACCTTCCCGAGCAGTACTTC
j_call: TRBJ2-7
v_call: TRBV10-2
d_call: .
clone_size: .

cdr3_aa: CASSFSNTGELFF
cdr3_nt: TGTGCCAGCAGTTTCTCGAACACCGGGGAGCTGTTTTTT
j_call: TRBJ2-2
v_call: TRBV27
d_call: .
clone_size: .

cdr3_aa: CASSEALRTSGAYNEQFF
cdr3_nt: TGTGCCAGCAGTGAAGCGCTTCGAACTAGCGGGGCTTACAATGAGCAGTTCTTC
j_call: TRBJ2-1
v_call: TRBV6-1
d_call: TRBD2
clone_size: .

cdr3_aa: CASWVAWGTDTQYF
cdr3_nt: TGTGCCAGTTGGGTGGCGTGGGGCACAGATACGCAGTATTTT
j_call: TRBJ2-3
v_call: TRBV19
d_call: .
clone_size: once

cdr3_aa: CASSPRGRGSDTQYF
cdr3_nt: TGTGCCAGCAGCCCTAGGGGGCGCGGGTCAGATACGCAGTATTTT
j_call: TRBJ2-3
v_call: TRBV2
d_call: TRBD1
clone_size: .

cdr3_aa: CASSPGTINTEAFF
cdr3_nt: TGTGCCAGCAGCCCCGGGACAATCAACACTGAAGCTTTCTTT
j_call: TRBJ1-1
v_call: TRBV7-8
d_call: .
clone_size: .

cdr3_aa: CASSFPLTGGANQQYF
cdr3_nt: TGTGCCAGCAGTTTTCCTCTGACAGGGGGCGCCAACCAGCAGTACTTC
j_call: TRBJ2-7
v_call: TRBV28
d_call: TRBD1
clone_size: .

cdr3_aa: CASSSTGASEAFF
cdr3_nt: TGTGCCAGCAGCTCCACGGGGGCCTCTGAAGCTTTCTTT
j_call: TRBJ1-1
v_call: TRBV5-4
d_call: .
clone_size: .

cdr3_aa: CASSADRAGTDTQYF
cdr3_nt: TGCGCCAGCAGTGCGGACAGAGCGGGCACAGATACGCAGTATTTT
j_call: TRBJ2-3
v_call: TRBV10-1
d_call: .
clone_size: .

cdr3_aa: CASSFGAGSYEQYF
cdr3_nt: TGTGCCAGCAGTTTTGGAGCGGGAAGCTACGAGCAGTACTTC
j_call: TRBJ2-7
v_call: TRBV28
d_call: TRBD2
clone_size: .

cdr3_aa: CASSQDHSGGAADTQYF
cdr3_nt: TGTGCCAGCAGCCAAGATCATAGCGGGGGGGCAGCAGATACGCAGTATTTT
j_call: TRBJ2-3
v_call: TRBV4-2
d_call: TRBD2
clone_size: .

cdr3_aa: CASSTEGTGFGSPLHF
cdr3_nt: TGTGCCAGCAGCACCGAAGGGACAGGGTTTGGGTCACCCCTCCACTTT
j_call: TRBJ1-6
v_call: TRBV27
d_call: TRBD1
clone_size: once

cdr3_aa: CASSSNWSGYTF
cdr3_nt: TGTGCCAGCAGCTCGAACTGGAGTGGCTACACCTTC
j_call: TRBJ1-2
v_call: TRBV11-2
d_call: .
clone_size: once

cdr3_aa: CALRTNTGELFF
cdr3_nt: TGTGCTTTGCGGACGAACACCGGGGAGCTGTTTTTT
j_call: TRBJ2-2
v_call: TRBV15
d_call: .
clone_size: .

cdr3_aa: CASSQVTGGNQETQYF
cdr3_nt: TGCGCCAGCAGCCAAGTGACGGGGGGAAACCAAGAGACCCAGTACTTC
j_call: TRBJ2-5
v_call: TRBV4-1
d_call: TRBD2
clone_size: .

cdr3_aa: CASRRGDRIYGQYF
cdr3_nt: TGTGCCAGCAGGAGGGGAGACAGGATCTACGGGCAGTACTTC
j_call: TRBJ2-7
v_call: TRBV2
d_call: .
clone_size: .

cdr3_aa: CASGLSWGAETQYF
cdr3_nt: TGCGCCAGCGGACTTTCATGGGGCGCGGAGACCCAGTACTTC
j_call: TRBJ2-5
v_call: TRBV5-1
d_call: .
clone_size: .

cdr3_aa: CASSLYGGEGEQFF
cdr3_nt: TGTGCCAGCAGTTTATACGGAGGGGAGGGTGAGCAGTTCTTC
j_call: TRBJ2-1
v_call: TRBV27
d_call: TRBD2
clone_size: few

cdr3_aa: CASSSLSGGRDNEQFF
cdr3_nt: TGTGCCAGCAGTTCCCTGAGCGGGGGGAGGGACAATGAGCAGTTCTTC
j_call: TRBJ2-1
v_call: TRBV27
d_call: TRBD2
clone_size: .

cdr3_aa: CASSDRGNTEAFF
cdr3_nt: TGTGCCAGCAGTGACAGGGGGAACACTGAAGCTTTCTTT
j_call: TRBJ1-1
v_call: TRBV6-1
d_call: .
clone_size: .

cdr3_aa: CARRTSGPIMGNEQFF
cdr3_nt: TGTGCCAGGAGGACTAGCGGACCTATTATGGGGAATGAGCAGTTCTTC
j_call: TRBJ2-1
v_call: TRBV28
d_call: TRBD2
clone_size: .